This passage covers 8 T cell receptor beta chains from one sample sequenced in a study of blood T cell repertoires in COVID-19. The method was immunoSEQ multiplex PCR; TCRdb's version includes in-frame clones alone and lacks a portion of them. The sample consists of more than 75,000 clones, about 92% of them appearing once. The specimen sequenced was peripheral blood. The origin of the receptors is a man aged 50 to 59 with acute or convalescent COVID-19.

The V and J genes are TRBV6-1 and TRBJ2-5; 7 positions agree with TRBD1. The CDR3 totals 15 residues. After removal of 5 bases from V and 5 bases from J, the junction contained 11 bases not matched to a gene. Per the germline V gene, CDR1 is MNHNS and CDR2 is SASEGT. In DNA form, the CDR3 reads TGTGCCAGCAGTCCTTCGACAGGGTCTAGCGAGACCCAGTACTTC. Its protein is CASSPSTGSSETQYF.

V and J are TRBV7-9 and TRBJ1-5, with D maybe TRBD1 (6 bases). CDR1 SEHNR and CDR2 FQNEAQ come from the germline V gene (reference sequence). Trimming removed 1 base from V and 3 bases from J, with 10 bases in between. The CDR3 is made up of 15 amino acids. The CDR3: CASSLGQGNNQPQHF. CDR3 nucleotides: TGTGCCAGCAGCTTAGGTCAGGGGAACAATCAGCCCCAGCATTTT.

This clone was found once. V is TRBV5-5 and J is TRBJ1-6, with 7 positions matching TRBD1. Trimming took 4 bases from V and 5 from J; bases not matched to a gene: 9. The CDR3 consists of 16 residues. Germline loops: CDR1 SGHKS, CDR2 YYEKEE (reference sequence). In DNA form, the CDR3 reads TGTGCCAGCAGCCCAGGACAGGACTCAAATAATTCACCCCTCCACTTT. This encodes CASSPGQDSNNSPLHF.

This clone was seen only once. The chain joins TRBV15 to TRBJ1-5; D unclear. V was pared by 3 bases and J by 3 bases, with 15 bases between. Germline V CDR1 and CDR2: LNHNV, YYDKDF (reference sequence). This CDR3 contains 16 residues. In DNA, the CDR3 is TGTGCCACCAGCAGGCGCGCCACTAAGCCCAATCAGCCCCAGCATTTT. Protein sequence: CATSRRATKPNQPQHF.

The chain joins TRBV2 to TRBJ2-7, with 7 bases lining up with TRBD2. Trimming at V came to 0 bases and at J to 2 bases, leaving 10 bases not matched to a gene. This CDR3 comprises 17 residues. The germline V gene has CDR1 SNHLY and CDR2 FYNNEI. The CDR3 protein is CASSEAGGSELPYEQYF. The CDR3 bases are TGTGCCAGCAGTGAAGCGGGGGGGTCAGAATTGCCCTACGAGCAGTACTTC.

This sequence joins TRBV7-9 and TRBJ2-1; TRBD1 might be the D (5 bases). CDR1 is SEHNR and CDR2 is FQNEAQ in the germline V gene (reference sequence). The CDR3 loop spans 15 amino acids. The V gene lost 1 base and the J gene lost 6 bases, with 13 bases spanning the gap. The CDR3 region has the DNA TGTGCCAGCAGCTTAGTTAGGGGCGCAGGCAATGAGCAGTTCTTC. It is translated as CASSLVRGAGNEQFF. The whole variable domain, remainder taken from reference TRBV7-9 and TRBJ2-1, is DTGVSQNPRHKITKRGQNVTFRCDPISEHNRLYWYRQTLGQGPEFLTYFQNEAQLEKSRLLSDRFSAERPKGSFSTLEIQRTEQGDSAMYLCASSLVRGAGNEQFFGPGTRLTVL.

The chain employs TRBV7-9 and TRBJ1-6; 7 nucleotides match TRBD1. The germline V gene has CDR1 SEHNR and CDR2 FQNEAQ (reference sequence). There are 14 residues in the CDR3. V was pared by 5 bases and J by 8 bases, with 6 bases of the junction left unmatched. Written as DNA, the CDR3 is TGTGCCAGCAGCGTCGTCACAGGGGATTCACCCCTCCACTTT. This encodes CASSVVTGDSPLHF.

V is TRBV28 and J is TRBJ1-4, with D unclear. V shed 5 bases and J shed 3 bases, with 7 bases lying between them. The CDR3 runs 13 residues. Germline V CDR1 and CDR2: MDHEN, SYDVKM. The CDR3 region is CASSGRANEKLFF. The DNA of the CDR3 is TGTGCCAGCAGTGGCCGGGCTAATGAAAAACTGTTTTTT.